Below, 15 T cell receptor beta chains from the same sample are listed, as sequenced in a study of PD-1 blockade in classical Hodgkin lymphoma. No patient escaped relapse after autologous stem cell transplantation, and brentuximab vedotin exposure varied. The repertoire was sequenced with immunoSEQ multiplex PCR; TCRdb's copy has only in-frame clones and lacks some. The sample holds 12,000 or so clones, over 75% seen once. The sample here was peripheral blood mononuclear cells (PBMCs), taken at baseline. The receptors stem from a human donor with classical Hodgkin lymphoma.

This chain uses TRBV19 with TRBJ1-6; D gene ambiguous. From germline, CDR1 is LNHDA and CDR2 SQIVND (reference sequence). V dropped 1 base and J dropped 14 bases, with 6 bases sitting between them. The CDR3 contains 11 residues. CDR3 DNA: TGTGCCAGTAGTATAGGAGAGACCCTCCACTTT. This gives the protein CASSIGETLHF.

The chain is built from TRBV15 and TRBJ1-3, with 7 positions matching TRBD1. The CDR3 contains 18 residues. V lost 0 bases and J lost 0; bases outside the gene matches: 8. Germline lookup yields CDR1 LNHNV and CDR2 YYDKDF (reference sequence). CDR3 coding DNA: TGTGCCACCAGCAGAGATCTCTTAGACAGGGTCTCTGGAAACACCATATATTTT. It translates to CATSRDLLDRVSGNTIYF.

This sequence joins TRBV4-1 and TRBJ1-4, with unresolved D. Germline assignment: CDR1 MGHRA and CDR2 YSYEKL. CDR3 length: 14 amino acids. Trimming stripped 5 bases from V and 5 bases from J, with 12 bases between. In nucleotides, the CDR3 is TGCGCCAGCAGCGCCCTGCTCCCAAATGAAAAACTGTTTTTT. The encoded protein is CASSALLPNEKLFF.

CDR3 DNA: TGTTCTAGCGGGGGGCTTCAGGGAGATACGCAGTATTTT. Amino acids: CSSGGLQGDTQYF. J is TRBJ2-3 and V is TRBV5-5, with 11 bases matching TRBD2. This CDR3 contains 13 residues. CDR1 and CDR2 (germline): SGHKS, YYEKEE (reference sequence). Variable domain in full (rest from reference TRBV5-5 and TRBJ2-3): DAGVTQSPTHLIKTRGQQVTLRCSPISGHKSVSWYQQVLGQGPQFIFQYYEKEERGRGNFPDRFSARQFPNYSSELNVNALLLGDSALYLCSSGGLQGDTQYFGPGTRLTVL.

To note about this clone: Mismatch with germline at one junction end may stem from a read error. This chain joins TRBV7-7 and TRBJ2-2; 7 nucleotides match TRBD1. The length of the CDR3 is 13 residues. The germline V gene encodes CDR1 SSHAT and CDR2 FNYEAQ (reference sequence). CDR3 DNA: TGTGCTAGCAGAAACAGGGGCCACGGGGAGCTGTTTTTT. Its protein is CASRNRGHGELFF.

This clone has just a few counts. This chain joins TRBV5-1 and TRBJ1-3; unclear D gene. This CDR3 comprises 16 residues. Trimming cost V 1 base and J 2 bases, with 13 bases left between them. Germline V lookup: CDR1 SGHRS, CDR2 YFSETQ. The CDR3 loop is CASSLNLGGTGNTIYF. The CDR3 DNA sequence: TGCGCCAGCAGCTTGAATTTAGGAGGGACTGGAAACACCATATATTTT.

The rearrangement joins TRBV5-1 to TRBJ2-3; perhaps TRBD1 as D (5 bases). V lost 0 bases and J 3 bases, leaving 8 bases between the germline ends. The CDR3 has 14 residues. CDR1 is SGHRS, CDR2 YFSETQ, per germline. The CDR3 here is CASSLVQGTDTQYF. As DNA, the CDR3 is TGCGCCAGCAGCTTGGTGCAGGGAACAGATACGCAGTATTTT.

V gene TRBV10-1 combines with J gene TRBJ2-2, with 8 bases aligning to TRBD1. The junction had 6 bases not matched to a gene; V was cut back by 8 bases and J by 4 bases. Germline assignment: CDR1 WNHNN and CDR2 SYGVQD (reference sequence). The CDR3 covers 14 residues. The CDR3 spells CASGWTGSTGELFF. CDR3 nucleotides: TGCGCCAGCGGGTGGACAGGGAGCACCGGGGAGCTGTTTTTT.

This chain connects TRBV7-9 to TRBJ1-1; maybe TRBD1 (5 bases). Trimming pared 5 bases from V and 1 base from J, leaving 11 bases between. Germline CDR1 is SEHNR and CDR2 is FQNEAQ (reference sequence). The CDR3 has 14 residues. As DNA, the CDR3 is TGTGCCAGCAGCGTTGTTGGGGGGAACACTGAAGCTTTCTTT. Translation: CASSVVGGNTEAFF. Looking up the rest from reference TRBV7-9 and TRBJ1-1 gives the full variable domain: DTGVSQNPRHKITKRGQNVTFRCDPISEHNRLYWYRQTLGQGPEFLTYFQNEAQLEKSRLLSDRFSAERPKGSFSTLEIQRTEQGDSAMYLCASSVVGGNTEAFFGQGTRLTVV.

J is TRBJ2-3 and V is TRBV5-5; TRBD2 aligns across 9 bases. J lost 3 bases, V lost 0 bases, and 8 bases had no gene match. The CDR3 is 17 amino acids. CDR1 SGHKS and CDR2 YYEKEE come from the germline V gene (reference sequence). Here the CDR3 reads CASSLAKTSGYTDTQYF. The CDR3 DNA sequence: TGTGCCAGCAGCTTGGCCAAGACTAGCGGCTATACAGATACGCAGTATTTT.

This clone appeared a single time. This CDR3 is CASEEPGEHRSAQHF. The CDR3 coding sequence is TGCGCCAGCGAGGAACCCGGCGAGCACAGATCAGCCCAGCATTTT. The chain joins TRBV5-1 to TRBJ1-5; no firm D call. The CDR3 consists of 15 residues. Trimming cost V 7 bases and J 11 bases, with 25 bases left between them. Germline CDR1 reads SGHRS; CDR2 reads YFSETQ.

J is TRBJ1-1 and V is TRBV4-1; weak D call: TRBD1 (5 bases). The CDR3 extends over 14 amino acids. With 1 base removed from V and 5 bases from J, the gap between germline ends came to 11 bases. CDR1 MGHRA and CDR2 YSYEKL come from the germline V gene. The CDR3: CASSQAAGRTEAFF. Here the CDR3 DNA reads TGCGCCAGCAGCCAAGCGGCAGGGAGGACTGAAGCTTTCTTT.

The chain uses TRBV9 and TRBJ1-2; 11 positions agree with TRBD1. V shed 3 bases and J 7 bases; nucleotides not matched to a gene: 5. The CDR3 has 14 residues. Germline V CDR1 and CDR2: SGDLS, YYNGEE. The CDR3 spells CASSGDRGFFGYTF. The CDR3 bases are TGTGCCAGCAGCGGGGACAGGGGGTTCTTTGGCTACACCTTC. Together with reference TRBV9 and TRBJ1-2, the CDR3 gives the full variable domain: DSGVTQTPKHLITATGQRVTLRCSPRSGDLSVYWYQQSLDQGLQFLIQYYNGEERAKGNILERFSAQQFPDLHSELNLSSLELGDSALYFCASSGDRGFFGYTFGSGTRLTVV.

This clone has a handful of counts. The chain joins TRBV7-6 to TRBJ2-6; D remains ambiguous. Germline CDR1 SGHVS, CDR2 FNYEAQ. The germline V and J ends were trimmed by 4 bases and 4 bases, with 5 bases remaining between them. This CDR3 region has 13 residues. CDR3 in amino acids: CASSSSGANVLTF. CDR3 nucleotides: TGTGCCAGCAGCTCCTCAGGGGCCAACGTCCTGACTTTC.

This clone was counted only a few times. Other DNA sequences in the same sample also yield this CDR3. The rearrangement uses TRBV30 and TRBJ2-3, with D perhaps matching TRBD2 (6 bases). The CDR3 covers 14 residues. Trimming stripped 0 bases from V and 4 bases from J, with 11 bases between. The germline CDR1 and CDR2 sequences are GTSNPN and SVGIG (reference sequence). CDR3 protein: CAWSVLGRADTQYF. For the CDR3, the DNA is TGTGCCTGGAGTGTACTCGGGAGAGCAGATACGCAGTATTTT. The variable domain in full, completed from reference TRBV30 and TRBJ2-3, reads SQTIHQWPATLVQPVGSPLSLECTVEGTSNPNLYWYRQAAGRGLQLLFYSVGIGQISSEVPQNLSASRPQDRQFILSSKKLLLSDSGFYLCAWSVLGRADTQYFGPGTRLTVL.